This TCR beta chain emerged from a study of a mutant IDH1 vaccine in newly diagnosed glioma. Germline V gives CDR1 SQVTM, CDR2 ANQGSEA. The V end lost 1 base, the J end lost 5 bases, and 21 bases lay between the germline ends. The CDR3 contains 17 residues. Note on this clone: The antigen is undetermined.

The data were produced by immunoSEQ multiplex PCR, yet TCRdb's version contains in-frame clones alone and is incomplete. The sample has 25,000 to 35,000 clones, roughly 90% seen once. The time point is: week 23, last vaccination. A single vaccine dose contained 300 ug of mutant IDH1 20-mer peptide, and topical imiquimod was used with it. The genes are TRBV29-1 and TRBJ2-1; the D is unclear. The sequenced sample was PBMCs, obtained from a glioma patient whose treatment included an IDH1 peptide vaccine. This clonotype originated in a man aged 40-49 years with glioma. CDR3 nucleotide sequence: TGCAGCGTTGAAGGGCTTGGCAGGCCTCTTCCCAACAATGAGCAGTTCTTC. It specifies CSVEGLGRPLPNNEQFF.